The next 7 T cell receptor beta chains were all read from a single sample in a study of OX40 agonist ivuxolimab in advanced cancers. The assay was immunoSEQ multiplex PCR, and TCRdb's table has in-frame clones only and misses some. The data contain roughly 24,000 clones, around 85% of them seen just once; the ten biggest clones take up 30% to 40%. The input for sequencing was CD4+ or CD8+ T cells sorted from blood, taken in a trial of the OX40 agonist ivuxolimab. All receptors derive from an adult with an advanced solid tumor such as melanoma, head and neck, liver or kidney cancer.

This chain connects TRBV7-8 to TRBJ1-1; a possible D gene is TRBD1 (6 bases). Germline V lookup: CDR1 SGHVS, CDR2 FQNEAQ. Trimming shortened V by 8 bases and J by 4 bases, and 20 bases separated the two germline ends. This CDR3 has 15 amino acids. The CDR3 nucleotides read TGTGCCAGCTATCCCGTGGGGGGGCGCTCCACTGAAGCTTTCTTT. Its translation is CASYPVGGRSTEAFF.

This chain uses TRBV7-2 with TRBJ1-1; no definite D call. Trimming stripped 3 bases from V and 5 bases from J, with 7 bases between. Per germline, CDR1 SGHTA and CDR2 FQGNSA. The CDR3 is 12 residues long. The CDR3 nucleotides are TGTGCCAGCAGCTTTGTTGTTACTGAAGCTTTCTTT. This gives the protein CASSFVVTEAFF.

The genes are TRBV16 and TRBJ2-5; possible D gene TRBD1, 5 bases. The closer fit of TRBJ2-7 to the DNA end suggests the J call may be wrong. The CDR3 sequence is 13 residues long. CDR1 and CDR2 (germline): KGHSY, FQNENV. CDR3 sequence: CASSQYQGYEQYF. Written as DNA, the CDR3 is TGTGCCAGCAGCCAATATCAGGGCTACGAGCAGTACTTC.

Relative to its sample, this clone is medium-sized. The V gene is TRBV27, the J gene TRBJ2-3; possibly TRBD2 for D (6 bases). The CDR3 has 17 amino acids. CDR1 is MNHEY and CDR2 is SMNVEV in the germline V gene (reference sequence). V lost 1 base to trimming and J lost 4 bases, with 18 bases between them. CDR3 residues: CASSLYKGLHESDTQYF. For the CDR3, the DNA is TGTGCCAGCAGTTTATATAAAGGACTACACGAGTCAGATACGCAGTATTTT.

The V call is TRBV5-1, the J call TRBJ2-1, with D perhaps TRBD1 (6 bases). Trimming took off 0 bases at V and 8 bases at J, with 9 bases between the two ends. In germline, CDR1 is SGHRS, CDR2 YFSETQ. CDR3 length equals 13 residues. CDR3 in amino acids: CASSLDRVDEQFF. The CDR3 DNA sequence: TGCGCCAGCAGCTTGGACAGGGTCGATGAGCAGTTCTTC.

This sequence joins TRBV14 and TRBJ2-5; D not certain. The CDR3 loop spans 14 amino acids. The germline gives CDR1 SGHDN, CDR2 FVKESK. Trimming removed 4 bases from V and 5 bases from J, with 14 bases in between. DNA of the CDR3: TGTGCCAGCAGCCTAGAGGCGCGATTGGAGACCCAGTACTTC. Translation gives CASSLEARLETQYF.

The V call is TRBV28, the J call TRBJ1-5; 8 nucleotides align to TRBD1. CDR3 length: 13 residues. V shed 6 bases and J 5 bases; nucleotides not matched to a gene: 3. The germline gives CDR1 MDHEN, CDR2 SYDVKM. The CDR3 sequence: CASRMTGDQPQHF. The CDR3 bases are TGTGCCAGCAGAATGACAGGGGATCAGCCCCAGCATTTT.